A selection of T cell receptor beta chains follows, all from one sample in a study of blood T cell repertoires in COVID-19. Sequencing was performed with immunoSEQ multiplex PCR; in TCRdb, only in-frame clones are kept and a portion is missing. The repertoire has about 280,000 clones, roughly 85% of them found once; the top ten carry 8% to 10%. The material sequenced was peripheral blood. These receptors were obtained from a woman aged 45-59 years who had recovered from COVID-19. Each CDR3 is given with its conserved first and last residue. The D gene is left open where the match is weak. Clone size is stated in some rows and not others, as once, few, many or a class when expanded.

J gene: TRBJ2-1
D gene: NA
clone size: few
V gene: TRBV15
CDR3 protein: CATSRDPPGSFYNEQFF
CDR3 DNA: TGTGCCACCAGCAGAGATCCACCCGGGTCCTTCTACAATGAGCAGTTCTTC

J gene: TRBJ1-1
D gene: NA
clone size: NA
V gene: TRBV11-2
CDR3 protein: CASSPGHLIEAFF
CDR3 DNA: TGTGCCAGCAGCCCGGGACACCTGATTGAAGCTTTCTTT

J gene: TRBJ2-6
D gene: NA
clone size: NA
V gene: TRBV5-5
CDR3 protein: CASSHTDSSLWANVLTF
CDR3 DNA: TGTGCCAGCAGCCATACGGACAGTTCTCTCTGGGCCAACGTCCTGACTTTC

J gene: TRBJ1-2
D gene: TRBD1
clone size: once
V gene: TRBV18
CDR3 protein: CASSGTDYGYTF
CDR3 DNA: TGTGCCAGCTCCGGGACAGACTATGGCTACACCTTC

J gene: TRBJ2-3
D gene: NA
clone size: NA
V gene: TRBV27
CDR3 protein: CASSLSGAVDTQYF
CDR3 DNA: TGTGCCAGCAGTTTATCGGGGGCTGTTGATACGCAGTATTTT

J gene: TRBJ1-4
D gene: TRBD1
clone size: NA
V gene: TRBV27
CDR3 protein: CASSHRTGGLEKLFF
CDR3 DNA: TGTGCCAGCAGCCACAGGACAGGGGGCCTTGAAAAACTGTTTTTT

J gene: TRBJ2-7
D gene: TRBD1
clone size: NA
V gene: TRBV2
CDR3 protein: CASSVGQGRYEQYF
CDR3 DNA: TGTGCCAGCAGTGTCGGACAGGGGAGATACGAGCAGTACTTC

J gene: TRBJ1-1
D gene: NA
clone size: NA
V gene: TRBV3-1/TRBV3-2
CDR3 protein: CASSYRVSTEAFF
CDR3 DNA: TGTGCCAGCAGCTACAGGGTAAGCACTGAAGCTTTCTTT

J gene: TRBJ2-3
D gene: TRBD2
clone size: once
V gene: TRBV15
CDR3 protein: CATSLRLAGEDTQYF
CDR3 DNA: TGTGCCACCAGCCTACGACTAGCGGGAGAAGATACGCAGTATTTT

J gene: TRBJ1-4
D gene: TRBD1
clone size: NA
V gene: TRBV11-1
CDR3 protein: CASSDRGQGGEKLFF
CDR3 DNA: TGTGCCAGCAGCGACAGGGGTCAGGGAGGCGAAAAACTGTTTTTT

J gene: TRBJ1-2
D gene: TRBD1
clone size: NA
V gene: TRBV5-4
CDR3 protein: CASSFLWTGELGYTF
CDR3 DNA: TGTGCCAGCAGCTTTCTCTGGACAGGGGAACTTGGCTACACCTTC

J gene: TRBJ2-3
D gene: NA
clone size: NA
V gene: TRBV4-1
CDR3 protein: CASSPLAGSDTQYF
CDR3 DNA: TGCGCCAGCAGCCCCCTGGCGGGTTCAGATACGCAGTATTTT

J gene: TRBJ2-2
D gene: TRBD2
clone size: once
V gene: TRBV7-7
CDR3 protein: CASSLGGRDTGELFF
CDR3 DNA: TGTGCCAGCAGCTTAGGCGGGAGGGACACCGGGGAGCTGTTTTTT

J gene: TRBJ1-6
D gene: TRBD1
clone size: once
V gene: TRBV29-1
CDR3 protein: CSVRQGSASPLHF
CDR3 DNA: TGCAGCGTCCGACAGGGGTCTGCTTCACCCCTCCACTTT

J gene: TRBJ1-5
D gene: NA
clone size: once
V gene: TRBV7-2
CDR3 protein: CASSLAGGSNQPQHF
CDR3 DNA: TGTGCCAGCAGCTTAGCGGGAGGTAGCAATCAGCCCCAGCATTTT

J gene: TRBJ2-7
D gene: NA
clone size: NA
V gene: TRBV27
CDR3 protein: CASSLSRGVTAGASEQYF
CDR3 DNA: TGTGCCAGCAGTTTATCCCGTGGAGTAACGGCTGGGGCATCCGAGCAGTACTTC

J gene: TRBJ1-3
D gene: TRBD1
clone size: once
V gene: TRBV27
CDR3 protein: CASRPRTGGNGNTIYF
CDR3 DNA: TGTGCCAGCAGACCCAGAACAGGGGGAAATGGAAACACCATATATTTT

J gene: TRBJ2-1
D gene: NA
clone size: NA
V gene: TRBV10-3
CDR3 protein: CAIAPGSYNEQFF
CDR3 DNA: TGTGCCATCGCTCCCGGCTCCTACAATGAGCAGTTCTTC

J gene: TRBJ1-5
D gene: NA
clone size: NA
V gene: TRBV5-1
CDR3 protein: CASSLKYSNQPQHF
CDR3 DNA: TGCGCCAGCAGCTTGAAATATAGCAATCAGCCCCAGCATTTT

J gene: TRBJ2-3
D gene: TRBD1
clone size: NA
V gene: TRBV30
CDR3 protein: CAWSVDRTGSRTDTQYF
CDR3 DNA: TGTGCCTGGAGTGTAGACCGGACAGGGTCCCGCACAGATACGCAGTATTTT